This T cell receptor beta chain appears in the sequencing data of a study of cytomegalovirus exposure and HLA in healthy donors. Primers for the PCR totalled 60 Vbeta and 13 Jbeta. Measured with immunoSEQ multiplex PCR; TCRdb has only the in-frame clones, and not every one. Here the sample spans 130,000 to 150,000 clones, about 74% being singletons. J lost 5 bases, V lost 3 bases, and 8 bases had no gene match. Looked up from germline, CDR1 is SGHNT and CDR2 is YENEEA. This CDR3 is 17 amino acids long. The sample consisted of PBMCs. This clonotype was sampled from a man aged 18 to 35 in good health and CMV-seropositive. This rearrangement joins TRBV11-3 to TRBJ2-5, with TRBD2 identical over 14 bases. The CDR3 DNA follows: TGTGCCAGCAGCTTGGCCGGACTAGCGGGGGGAGCGGAGACCCAGTACTTC. Translating gives CASSLAGLAGGAETQYF.